These 23 T cell receptor beta chains came from one sample sequenced in a study of patients and donors after allogeneic stem cell transplantation. MiXCR, applied by TCRdb to the RT-PCR reads, yields one record per CDR3 protein. The table has about a million distinct CDR3 sequences, 15% to 20% seen once. What was sequenced was blood, either unsorted or a sorted T cell fraction (not recorded which). The receptors stem from a human donor who was either an allogeneic HSCT recipient or a stem cell or donor lymphocyte infusion donor (not recorded which). It is not recorded whose cells these are; they may come from a transplant donor.

J is TRBJ2-1 and V is TRBV6-2 or TRBV6-3; TRBD2 matches 10 bases. CDR3 length: 14 amino acids. Trimming at V came to 8 bases and at J to 5 bases, leaving 6 bases not matched to a gene. Germline CDR1 MNHEY, CDR2 SVGEGT. CDR3 protein: CASSSAGGNNEQFF. For the CDR3, the DNA is TGTGCCAGCTCGTCAGCGGGGGGGAACAATGAGCAGTTCTTC.

This clonotype was recorded at least ten times. V is TRBV20-1 and J is TRBJ1-2; weak D call: TRBD1 (5 bases). The germline V and J ends were trimmed by 2 bases and 4 bases, with 8 bases remaining between them. The germline V gene encodes CDR1 DFQATT and CDR2 SNEGSKA (reference sequence). This CDR3 has 12 amino acids. In DNA form, the CDR3 reads TGCAGTGCTAGAACAGGCCCCTATGGCTACACCTTC. Amino acids: CSARTGPYGYTF.

In this sample, this clonotype turned up a few times. The V gene is TRBV29-1, the J gene TRBJ1-4; unclear D gene. Germline values: CDR1 SQVTM, CDR2 ANQGSEA. The V gene lost 4 bases and the J gene lost 8 bases, with 8 bases spanning the gap. This CDR3 is 11 amino acids long. CDR3 in amino acids: CSVGSGEKLFF. CDR3 bases: TGCAGCGTTGGATCGGGGGAAAAACTGTTTTTT.

This clonotype was detected only a few times. V is TRBV29-1 and J is TRBJ1-2; D is ambiguous. CDR1 and CDR2 from the germline V gene are SQVTM and ANQGSEA. CDR3 length: 12 amino acids. V was shortened by 7 bases and J by 1 base, with 10 bases between the two germline ends. CDR3 sequence reads: CSADLSNYGYTF. In DNA, the CDR3 is TGCAGCGCCGACTTGAGTAACTATGGCTACACCTTC.

This rearrangement joins TRBV27 to TRBJ1-1, with D maybe TRBD1 (6 bases). Germline loops: CDR1 MNHEY, CDR2 SMNVEV (reference sequence). CDR3 length equals 16 residues. V lost 2 bases and J 2 bases, leaving 15 bases between the germline ends. In nucleotides, the CDR3 is TGTGCCAGCAGTTTAGAAATAGACAGGAGAAACACTGAAGCTTTCTTT. It codes for CASSLEIDRRNTEAFF.

This chain joins TRBV10-3 and TRBJ2-5, with no clear D. Germline lookup yields CDR1 ENHRY and CDR2 SYGVKD. The length of the CDR3 is 13 residues. Trimming left V 7 bases short and J 4 bases short, with 13 bases between. In DNA form, the CDR3 reads TGTGCCATCAAACTGCAAGGCGGAGAGACCCAGTACTTC. This translates into CAIKLQGGETQYF.

This clonotype was counted between two and nine times. The chain carries TRBV28 and TRBJ2-7; no definite D call. Germline-derived CDR1 and CDR2 are MDHEN and SYDVKM. The CDR3 is 12 residues long. The germline V and J ends were trimmed by 6 bases and 7 bases, with 13 bases remaining between them. The CDR3 region has the DNA TGTGCCAGCAGCCCCGAGATGTTAGAGCAGTACTTC. Translated: CASSPEMLEQYF.

The table lists this clonotype with a few counts. The genes are TRBV4-3 and TRBJ1-1; D unclear. The CDR3 extends over 16 amino acids. Germline V gene lookup returns CDR1 LGHNA and CDR2 YSLEER. With 0 bases removed from V and 5 bases from J, the gap between germline ends came to 16 bases. DNA for the CDR3: TGCGCCAGCAGCCAAGAACTCTCTAACCTGGGGACTGAAGCTTTCTTT. Protein sequence: CASSQELSNLGTEAFF.

The V call is TRBV27, the J call TRBJ1-1; 8 bases fit TRBD1. Germline values: CDR1 MNHEY, CDR2 SMNVEV (reference sequence). V was pared by 9 bases and J by 4 bases, with 4 bases of the junction left unmatched. The length of the CDR3 is 12 residues. The CDR3 nucleotides are TGTGCCAGTCAGACAGGGGCCACTGAAGCTTTCTTT. Protein product: CASQTGATEAFF.

This clonotype was observed at least ten times. The CDR3 is CASSLDGTGAYEQYF. CDR3 nucleotide sequence: TGTGCCAGCAGCTTAGACGGGACAGGGGCGTACGAGCAGTACTTC. This rearrangement joins TRBV11-3 to TRBJ2-7; 10 bases map to TRBD1. Germline-derived CDR1 and CDR2 are SGHNT and YENEEA. This CDR3 comprises 15 residues. Germline trimming cut 0 bases from V and 4 bases from J; bases unmatched to any gene: 3.

The table lists this clonotype with a few counts. The J gene is TRBJ1-6, the V gene TRBV6-1; D is perhaps TRBD1 (5 bases). The CDR3 totals 14 residues. V lost 8 bases and J lost 2, with 10 bases in between. Germline values: CDR1 MNHNS, CDR2 SASEGT. This chain's CDR3 is CASFREPYNSPLHF. Written as DNA, the CDR3 is TGTGCCAGCTTCAGGGAACCCTATAATTCACCCCTCCACTTT.

The chain is built from TRBV28 and TRBJ1-4; D is undetermined. The ends were cut back, 8 bases at V and 0 bases at J, with 10 bases in the middle. The CDR3 runs to 14 residues. In germline, CDR1 is MDHEN, CDR2 SYDVKM. CDR3 loop: CASDGVATNEKLFF. CDR3 bases: TGTGCCAGCGACGGGGTCGCAACTAATGAAAAACTGTTTTTT.

The chain carries TRBV6-5 and TRBJ1-2; tentative D call: TRBD1 (5 bases). This CDR3 has 17 amino acids. The V gene's germline CDR1 is MNHEY and CDR2 SVGAGI. Trimming shortened V by 0 bases and J by 6 bases, and 20 bases separated the two germline ends. The CDR3 DNA reads as TGTGCCAGCAGTTACTCTCCGGTGGGGACCTTCCAGGATGGCTACACCTTC. Translated, it gives CASSYSPVGTFQDGYTF.

This clonotype was seen repeatedly, ten times or more. The rearrangement uses TRBV12-3 or TRBV12-4 and TRBJ2-2; D call uncertain. The length of the CDR3 is 13 residues. The V and J ends lost 6 bases and 9 bases respectively, with 14 bases between them. The CDR3 region is CASSRDQSRELFF. DNA of the CDR3: TGTGCCAGCAGCCGAGACCAGTCTAGGGAGCTGTTTTTT.

The sample holds a few counts of this clonotype. The J gene is TRBJ2-7, the V gene TRBV9; 7 nucleotides agree with TRBD1. Trimming cost V 9 bases and J 5 bases; bases outside gene matches: 14. There are 14 residues in the CDR3. The germline V gene encodes CDR1 SGDLS and CDR2 YYNGEE. The CDR3 spells CAIQTGTVFHEQYF. Written as DNA, the CDR3 is TGTGCCATACAAACCGGGACAGTCTTCCACGAGCAGTACTTC.

This clonotype was seen only a few times. The V gene is TRBV29-1, the J gene TRBJ2-7; 8 nucleotides match TRBD2. Germline V gene lookup returns CDR1 SQVTM and CDR2 ANQGSEA. The CDR3 sequence is 14 residues long. V was clipped by 0 bases and J by 2 bases; unmatched bases: 3. The CDR3 DNA follows: TGCAGCGTTGAAGACGGGACTAGGGCCTACGAGCAGTACTTC. It is translated as CSVEDGTRAYEQYF.

Worth noting for this clonotype: This may stem from a read error, because a much larger clone lies one nucleotide away. V is TRBV10-3 and J is TRBJ2-1, with 7 nucleotides matching TRBD2. The CDR3 runs to 16 residues. The germline gives CDR1 ENHRY, CDR2 SYGVKD. The V and J ends lost 1 base and 7 bases, in that order; junction bases with no gene match: 10. The CDR3, as DNA: TGTGCCATCAGTGAGTTCGGGGCGGGAGCCCATAATGAGCAGTTCTTC. Its protein product is CAISEFGAGAHNEQFF.

The chain recombines TRBV12-3 or TRBV12-4 with TRBJ2-5, with D possibly TRBD2 on 5 matching bases. The CDR3 contains 15 residues. Trimming shortened V by 4 bases and J by 7 bases, and 19 bases separated the two germline ends. The CDR3 DNA reads TGTGCCAGCAGTTCCTCCGGGGTCATGAGCGCGACCCAGTACTTC. It translates to CASSSSGVMSATQYF.

The V call is TRBV23-1, the J call TRBJ2-7; D may be TRBD1 (6 bases). TRBV23-1 is classed as an ORF, of uncertain function. This CDR3 has 14 residues. With 3 bases removed from V and 3 bases from J, the gap between germline ends came to 12 bases. DNA for the CDR3: TGCGCCAGCAGTCACCACAGACAGGACTACGAGCAGTACTTC. It codes for CASSHHRQDYEQYF.

This clonotype has just a few counts. The chain carries TRBV29-1 and TRBJ2-2; D is ambiguous. The CDR3 consists of 11 residues. V dropped 6 bases and J dropped 4 bases, with 6 bases sitting between them. CDR1 is SQVTM and CDR2 is ANQGSEA in the germline V gene. This CDR3 reads CSVDFTGELFF. The DNA for the CDR3 is TGCAGCGTCGACTTCACCGGGGAGCTGTTTTTT.

This clonotype was detected ten times or more. The genes are TRBV12-3 or TRBV12-4 and TRBJ2-1; 11 nucleotides line up with TRBD2. V gave up 1 base and J gave up 7 bases; unmatched junction bases: 3. This CDR3 is built from 15 residues. Written as DNA, the CDR3 is TGTGCCAGCAGTTTAGGTAGCGGGAGGGCGAATGAGCAGTTCTTC. Amino acids: CASSLGSGRANEQFF.

CDR3 DNA sequence: TGTGCCAGCAGTTTCGCCGGTAGCGGGGGCCGGGGTGAGCAGTTCTTC. It translates to CASSFAGSGGRGEQFF. The chain couples TRBV6-2 or TRBV6-3 to TRBJ2-1, with 9 bases lining up with TRBD2. CDR3 size: 16 residues. The V gene end was trimmed by 4 bases and the J gene end by 9 bases; junction bases not matched to a gene: 13. Germline CDR1 and CDR2: MNHEY and SVGEGT.

The CDR3 DNA reads as TGTGCCAGCAGCCAAACCCACGGGAGGGCCCTCGGAGATACGCAGTATTTT. Translated, it gives CASSQTHGRALGDTQYF. The gene calls are TRBV3-1 and TRBJ2-3, with TRBD2 matching over 8 bases. V lost 2 bases and J lost 5; bases outside the gene matches: 12. CDR1 is LGHDT and CDR2 is YNNKEL in the germline V gene (reference sequence). There are 17 residues in the CDR3.